One TCR beta chain is described in this entry. The data were taken from a study of blood T cell repertoires in COVID-19. Study overall: PBMCs, B-cell-depleted T cells, or T cells were the source of the cDNA or gDNA that made up the material.

Trimming shortened V by 5 bases and J by 7 bases, and 11 bases separated the two germline ends. Per germline, CDR1 GTSNPN and CDR2 SVGIG (reference sequence). This CDR3 contains 11 residues. Only in-frame clones appear in the TCRdb table, and some are missing; sequencing was by immunoSEQ multiplex PCR. The sample includes more than 200,000 clones, 75% to 90% seen only once; the top ten take over 4%. This chain links TRBV30 with TRBJ1-2, with D possibly matching TRBD1 (5 bases). The sequenced sample was PBMCs or T cells enriched from blood (not recorded which). The clonotype comes from a woman in her twenties or thirties who had recovered from COVID-19. The CDR3 here is CAWGRTFGYTF. Written as DNA, the CDR3 is TGTGCCTGGGGGAGGACATTTGGCTACACCTTC. The full variable domain, its missing parts supplied by reference TRBV30 and TRBJ1-2, is SQTIHQWPATLVQPVGSPLSLECTVEGTSNPNLYWYRQAAGRGLQLLFYSVGIGQISSEVPQNLSASRPQDRQFILSSKKLLLSDSGFYLCAWGRTFGYTFGSGTRLTVV.